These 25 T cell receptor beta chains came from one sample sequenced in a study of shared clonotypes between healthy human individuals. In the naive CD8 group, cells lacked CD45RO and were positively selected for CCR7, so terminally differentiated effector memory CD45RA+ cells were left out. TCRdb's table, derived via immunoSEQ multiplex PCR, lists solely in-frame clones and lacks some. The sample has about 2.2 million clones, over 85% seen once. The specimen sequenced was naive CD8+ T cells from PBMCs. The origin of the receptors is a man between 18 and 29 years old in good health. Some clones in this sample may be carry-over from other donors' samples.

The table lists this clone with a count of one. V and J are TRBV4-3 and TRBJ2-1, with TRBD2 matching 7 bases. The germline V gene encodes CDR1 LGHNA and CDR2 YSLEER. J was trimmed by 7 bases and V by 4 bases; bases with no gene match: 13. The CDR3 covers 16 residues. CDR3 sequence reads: CASSLTDAGETNEQFF. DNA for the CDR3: TGCGCCAGCAGCCTAACGGACGCGGGAGAAACAAATGAGCAGTTCTTC.

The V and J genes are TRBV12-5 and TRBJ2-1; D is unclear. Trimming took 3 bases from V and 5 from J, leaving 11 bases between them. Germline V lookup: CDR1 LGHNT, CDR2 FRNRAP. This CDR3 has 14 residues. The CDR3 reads CASGLGLRDNEQFF. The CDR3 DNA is TGTGCTAGTGGTTTAGGGCTTCGGGACAATGAGCAGTTCTTC.

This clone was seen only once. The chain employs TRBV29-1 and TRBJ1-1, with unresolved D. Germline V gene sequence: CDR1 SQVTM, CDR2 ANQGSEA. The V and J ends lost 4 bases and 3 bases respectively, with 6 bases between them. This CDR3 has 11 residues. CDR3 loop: CSVALYTEAFF. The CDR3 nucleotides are TGCAGCGTTGCATTGTACACTGAAGCTTTCTTT.

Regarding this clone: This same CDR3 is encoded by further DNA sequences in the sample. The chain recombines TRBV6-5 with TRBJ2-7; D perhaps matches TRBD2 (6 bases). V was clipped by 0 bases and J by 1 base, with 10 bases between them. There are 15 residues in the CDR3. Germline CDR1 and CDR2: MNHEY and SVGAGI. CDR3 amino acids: CASSYSSSGSYEQYF. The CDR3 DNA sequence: TGTGCCAGCAGTTACTCTAGTAGCGGATCCTACGAGCAGTACTTC.

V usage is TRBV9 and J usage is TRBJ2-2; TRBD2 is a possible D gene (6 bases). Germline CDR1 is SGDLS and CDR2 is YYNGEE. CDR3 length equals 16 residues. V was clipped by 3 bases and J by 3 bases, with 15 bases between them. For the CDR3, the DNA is TGTGCCAGCAGCGGCCCCCCGGGAGTCTACACCGGGGAGCTGTTTTTT. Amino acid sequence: CASSGPPGVYTGELFF.

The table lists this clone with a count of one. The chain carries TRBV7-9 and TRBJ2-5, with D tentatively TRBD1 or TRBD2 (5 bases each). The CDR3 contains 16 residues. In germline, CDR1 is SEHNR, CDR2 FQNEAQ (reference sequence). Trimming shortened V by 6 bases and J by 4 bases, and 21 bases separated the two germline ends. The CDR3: CASRGREGLRGETQYF. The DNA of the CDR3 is TGTGCCAGCAGGGGACGTGAAGGGCTAAGGGGAGAGACCCAGTACTTC.

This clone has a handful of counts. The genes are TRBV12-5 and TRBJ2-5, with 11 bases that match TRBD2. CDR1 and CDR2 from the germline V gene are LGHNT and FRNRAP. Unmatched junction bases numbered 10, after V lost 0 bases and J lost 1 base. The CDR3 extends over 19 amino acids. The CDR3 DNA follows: TGTGCTAGTGGTTTGGTACGACTAGCGGGGCACATAGTCCAAGAGACCCAGTACTTC. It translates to CASGLVRLAGHIVQETQYF.

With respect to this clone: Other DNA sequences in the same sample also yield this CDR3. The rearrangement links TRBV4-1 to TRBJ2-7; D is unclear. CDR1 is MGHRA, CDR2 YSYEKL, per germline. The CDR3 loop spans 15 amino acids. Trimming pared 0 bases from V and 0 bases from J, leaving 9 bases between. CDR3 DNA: TGCGCCAGCAGCCAAGATCCCAGGAGCTCCTACGAGCAGTACTTC. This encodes CASSQDPRSSYEQYF.

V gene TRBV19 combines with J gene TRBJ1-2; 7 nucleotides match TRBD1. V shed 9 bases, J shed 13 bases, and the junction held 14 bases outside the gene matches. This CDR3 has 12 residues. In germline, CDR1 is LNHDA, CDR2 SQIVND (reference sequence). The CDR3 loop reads CASHDREPTITF. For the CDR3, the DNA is TGTGCCAGCCACGACAGGGAACCTACCATCACCTTC.

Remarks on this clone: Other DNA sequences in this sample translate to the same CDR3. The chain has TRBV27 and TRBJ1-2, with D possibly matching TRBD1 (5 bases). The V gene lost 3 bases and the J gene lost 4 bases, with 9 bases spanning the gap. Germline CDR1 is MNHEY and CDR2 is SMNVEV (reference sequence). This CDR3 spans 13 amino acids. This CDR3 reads CASSFQGGYGYTF. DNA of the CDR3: TGTGCCAGCAGTTTCCAGGGTGGCTATGGCTACACCTTC.

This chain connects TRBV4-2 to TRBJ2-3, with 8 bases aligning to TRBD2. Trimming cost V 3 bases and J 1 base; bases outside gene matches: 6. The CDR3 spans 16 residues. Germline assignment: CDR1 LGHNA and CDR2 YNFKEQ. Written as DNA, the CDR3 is TGTGCCAGCAGCCACCTTGGACTAGCCGGCACAGATACGCAGTATTTT. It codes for CASSHLGLAGTDTQYF.

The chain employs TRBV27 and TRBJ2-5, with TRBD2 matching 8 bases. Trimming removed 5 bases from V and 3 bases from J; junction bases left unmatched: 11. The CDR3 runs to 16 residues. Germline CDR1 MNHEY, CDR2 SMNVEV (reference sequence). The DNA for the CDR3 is TGTGCCAGCAGTCCTCGAGCGGGGGAGCGGGAAGAGACCCAGTACTTC. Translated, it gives CASSPRAGEREETQYF.

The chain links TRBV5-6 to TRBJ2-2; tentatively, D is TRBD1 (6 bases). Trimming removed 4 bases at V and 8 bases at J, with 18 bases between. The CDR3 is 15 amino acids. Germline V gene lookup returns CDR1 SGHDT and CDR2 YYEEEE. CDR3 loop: CASSPNRQVVGELFF. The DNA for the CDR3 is TGTGCCAGCAGCCCGAATCGACAGGTCGTTGGGGAGCTGTTTTTT. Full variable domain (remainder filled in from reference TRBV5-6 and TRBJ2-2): DAGVTQSPTHLIKTRGQQVTLRCSPKSGHDTVSWYQQALGQGPQFIFQYYEEEERQRGNFPDRFSGHQFPNYSSELNVNALLLGDSALYLCASSPNRQVVGELFFGEGSRLTVL.

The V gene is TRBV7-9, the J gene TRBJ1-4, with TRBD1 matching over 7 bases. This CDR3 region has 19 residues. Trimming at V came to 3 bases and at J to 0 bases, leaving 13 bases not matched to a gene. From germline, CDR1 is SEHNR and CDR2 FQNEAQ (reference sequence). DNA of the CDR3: TGTGCCAGCAGCTTTCCCGCGGGACAGCAAATCTCAACTAATGAAAAACTGTTTTTT. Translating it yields CASSFPAGQQISTNEKLFF.

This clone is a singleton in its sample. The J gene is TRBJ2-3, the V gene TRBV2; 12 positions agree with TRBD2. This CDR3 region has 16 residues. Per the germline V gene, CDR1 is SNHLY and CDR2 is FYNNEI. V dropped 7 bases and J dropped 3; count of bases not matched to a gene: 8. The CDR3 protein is CASTQGLAGWTDTQYF. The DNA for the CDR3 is TGTGCCAGCACCCAAGGACTAGCGGGATGGACAGATACGCAGTATTTT.

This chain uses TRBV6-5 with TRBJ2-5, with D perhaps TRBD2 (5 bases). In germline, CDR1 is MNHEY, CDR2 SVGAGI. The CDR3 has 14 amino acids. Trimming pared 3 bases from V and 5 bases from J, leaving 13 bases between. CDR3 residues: CASSYPGERETQYF. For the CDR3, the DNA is TGTGCCAGCAGTTATCCTGGGGAGAGGGAGACCCAGTACTTC.

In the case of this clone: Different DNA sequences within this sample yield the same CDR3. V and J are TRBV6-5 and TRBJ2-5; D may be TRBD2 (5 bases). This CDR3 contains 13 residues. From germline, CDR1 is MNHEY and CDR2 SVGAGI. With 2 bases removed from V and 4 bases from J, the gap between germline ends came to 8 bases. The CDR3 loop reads CASSYGLAETQYF. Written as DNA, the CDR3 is TGTGCCAGCAGTTACGGGCTAGCAGAGACCCAGTACTTC.

The CDR3 DNA is TGCGCCAGCAGCCACGAAGGCGGTTACAATGAGCAGTTCTTC. Translated, it gives CASSHEGGYNEQFF. The rearrangement joins TRBV4-1 to TRBJ2-1; D ambiguous. The V and J ends lost 3 bases and 4 bases respectively, with 10 bases between them. Per the germline V gene, CDR1 is MGHRA and CDR2 is YSYEKL. The CDR3 is 14 residues long.

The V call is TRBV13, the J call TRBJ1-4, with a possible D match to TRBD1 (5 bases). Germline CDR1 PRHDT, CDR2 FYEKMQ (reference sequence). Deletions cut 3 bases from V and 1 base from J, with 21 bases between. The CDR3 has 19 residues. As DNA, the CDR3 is TGTGCCAGCAGCTTGGGGGGTGTCCCCCGTGTGGGAACTAATGAAAAACTGTTTTTT. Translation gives CASSLGGVPRVGTNEKLFF.

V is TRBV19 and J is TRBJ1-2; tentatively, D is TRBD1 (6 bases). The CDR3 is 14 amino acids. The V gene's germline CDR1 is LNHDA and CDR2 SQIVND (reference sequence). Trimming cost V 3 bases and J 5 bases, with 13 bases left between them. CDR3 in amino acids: CASSIDDRNYGYTF. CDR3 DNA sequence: TGTGCCAGTAGTATCGACGACAGGAATTATGGCTACACCTTC. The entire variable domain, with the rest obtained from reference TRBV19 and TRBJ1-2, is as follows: DGGITQSPKYLFRKEGQNVTLSCEQNLNHDAMYWYRQDPGQGLRLIYYSQIVNDFQKGDIAEGYSVSREKKESFPLTVTSAQKNPTAFYLCASSIDDRNYGYTFGSGTRLTVV.

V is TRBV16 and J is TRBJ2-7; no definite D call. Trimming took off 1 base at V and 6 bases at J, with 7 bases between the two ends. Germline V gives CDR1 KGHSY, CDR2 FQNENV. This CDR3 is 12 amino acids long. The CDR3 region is CASSQFRLEQYF. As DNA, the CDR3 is TGTGCCAGCAGCCAATTCCGGCTCGAGCAGTACTTC.

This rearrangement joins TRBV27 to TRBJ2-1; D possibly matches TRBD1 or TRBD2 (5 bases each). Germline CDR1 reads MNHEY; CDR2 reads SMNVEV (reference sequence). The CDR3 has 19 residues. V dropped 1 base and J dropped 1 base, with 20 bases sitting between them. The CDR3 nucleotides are TGTGCCAGCAGTTTATGGAGTCTCATTGGGACCGAGTCCTACAATGAGCAGTTCTTC. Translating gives CASSLWSLIGTESYNEQFF.

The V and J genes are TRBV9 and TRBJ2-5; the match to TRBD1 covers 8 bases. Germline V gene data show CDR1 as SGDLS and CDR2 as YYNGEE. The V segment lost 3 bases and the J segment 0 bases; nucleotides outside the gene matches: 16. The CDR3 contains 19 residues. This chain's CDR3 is CASSAYGRGQSGHQETQYF. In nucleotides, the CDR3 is TGTGCCAGCAGCGCGTACGGCAGGGGGCAGTCGGGTCACCAAGAGACCCAGTACTTC.

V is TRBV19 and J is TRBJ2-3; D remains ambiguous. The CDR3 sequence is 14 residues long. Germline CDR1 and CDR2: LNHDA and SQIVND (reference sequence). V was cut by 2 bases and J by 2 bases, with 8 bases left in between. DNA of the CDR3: TGTGCCAGTAGTATAAGGGAATACACAGATACGCAGTATTTT. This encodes CASSIREYTDTQYF.

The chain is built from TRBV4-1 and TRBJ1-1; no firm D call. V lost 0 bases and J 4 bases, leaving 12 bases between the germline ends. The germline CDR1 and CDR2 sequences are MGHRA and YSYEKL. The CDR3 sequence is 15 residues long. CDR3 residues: CASSQDLEGFTEAFF. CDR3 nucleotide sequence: TGCGCCAGCAGCCAAGATCTCGAGGGATTCACTGAAGCTTTCTTT.